This entry describes one T cell receptor beta chain. These data originate in a study of OX40 agonist ivuxolimab in advanced cancers. Data came from immunoSEQ multiplex PCR; TCRdb stores just in-frame clones and leaves some out. Among around 94,000 clones listed, about 93% were seen once. CDR1 is SGHDN, CDR2 FVKESK, per germline. Trimming pared 3 bases from V and 10 bases from J, leaving 7 bases between. This CDR3 has 11 amino acids. This chain connects TRBV14 to TRBJ2-1; D is uncertain. The receptor comes from an adult with an advanced solid tumor such as melanoma, head and neck, liver or kidney cancer. Sample: CD4+ or CD8+ T cells sorted from blood, taken in a trial of the OX40 agonist ivuxolimab. The CDR3 DNA follows: TGTGCCAGCAGCCACACCCGGGAGCAGTTCTTC. Translation gives CASSHTREQFF.